These 26 T cell receptor beta chains came from one sample sequenced in a study of CD8 T cells in Susac syndrome. Reverse transcription of roughly 0.5 to 1 ug RNA was performed with random hexamers. TCRdb fed the immunoSEQ multiplex PCR reads into MiXCR, producing one record per CDR3 protein. The sample records about 200,000 distinct CDR3 sequences, nearly 95% being singletons. The specimen was CD4+ T cells from PBMCs. These receptors originate from a human donor with multiple sclerosis.

The chain carries TRBV5-1 and TRBJ2-1, with a possible D match to TRBD1 (6 bases). Trimming left V 4 bases short and J 9 bases short, with 23 bases between. Germline CDR1 reads SGHRS; CDR2 reads YFSETQ. The CDR3 contains 16 residues. CDR3 sequence: CASSLGHRGSNVEQFF. The CDR3 DNA reads TGCGCCAGCAGCCTGGGACATCGGGGTTCCAATGTTGAGCAGTTCTTC.

This chain uses TRBV29-1 with TRBJ1-2; unclear D gene. The CDR3 length is 12 residues. The germline CDR1 and CDR2 sequences are SQVTM and ANQGSEA. Trimming removed 2 bases at V and 5 bases at J, with 9 bases between. The CDR3 coding sequence is TGCAGCGTTGAAACCGATTCTTATGGCTACACCTTC. This sequence encodes CSVETDSYGYTF.

This clonotype was counted once. V gene TRBV20-1 combines with J gene TRBJ2-3; weak D call: TRBD1 (5 bases). Germline assignment: CDR1 DFQATT and CDR2 SNEGSKA (reference sequence). V lost 0 bases and J lost 4, with 14 bases in between. The CDR3 sequence is 15 residues long. CDR3 sequence: CSARDPRAEADTQYF. DNA for the CDR3: TGCAGTGCTAGAGATCCCAGGGCAGAGGCAGATACGCAGTATTTT.

The chain recombines TRBV29-1 with TRBJ2-1; no reliable D call. CDR1 is SQVTM and CDR2 is ANQGSEA in the germline V gene. This CDR3 spans 14 amino acids. Trimming took off 7 bases at V and 5 bases at J, with 18 bases between the two ends. The CDR3 sequence: CSAIALGLHNEQFF. CDR3 in DNA: TGCAGCGCCATTGCTTTGGGTCTTCACAATGAGCAGTTCTTC.

Concerning this clonotype itself: The junction does not match germline at one end; this may be a read error. The CDR3, as DNA: TGCAGCGTTGCCGCCGCTGGCGGGAGGAGCACCGGGAAGCTGTTTTTT. Its translation: CSVAAAGGRSTGKLFF. The chain links TRBV29-1 to TRBJ2-2; TRBD2 agrees at 8 bases. This CDR3 region has 16 residues. Per germline, CDR1 SQVTM and CDR2 ANQGSEA.

The chain links TRBV5-1 to TRBJ2-1; D possibly corresponds to TRBD2 (6 bases). There are 13 residues in the CDR3. Germline-derived CDR1 and CDR2 are SGHRS and YFSETQ. The ends were cut back, 0 bases at V and 6 bases at J, with 7 bases in the middle. The CDR3 reads CASSLASVNEQFF. CDR3 coding DNA: TGCGCCAGCAGCTTGGCTAGCGTCAATGAGCAGTTCTTC.

The rearrangement joins TRBV9 to TRBJ2-2; 10 bases agree with TRBD2. The CDR3 runs to 14 residues. The trim removed 6 bases at V and 1 base at J, leaving 0 bases unmatched. Germline CDR1 reads SGDLS; CDR2 reads YYNGEE. The CDR3 is CASKREGNTGELFF. The CDR3 DNA sequence: TGTGCCAGCAAGCGGGAGGGGAACACCGGGGAGCTGTTTTTT.

The chain combines TRBV4-2 with TRBJ2-3; the D gene is possibly TRBD1 (5 bases). Germline V gives CDR1 LGHNA, CDR2 YNFKEQ. Trimming shortened V by 0 bases and J by 11 bases, and 12 bases separated the two germline ends. The CDR3 extends over 13 amino acids. For the CDR3, the DNA is TGTGCCAGCAGCCAAGAGGGGCTAACAATGCAGTATTTT. It encodes CASSQEGLTMQYF.

This chain connects TRBV9 to TRBJ1-2; TRBD1 agrees at 8 bases. CDR3 length: 17 amino acids. Germline assignment: CDR1 SGDLS and CDR2 YYNGEE. V lost 3 bases and J lost 2; bases outside the gene matches: 12. The CDR3 DNA is TGTGCCAGCAGCGGTGGGACCAGGGGGCGGACCAACTATGGCTACACCTTC. Translated: CASSGGTRGRTNYGYTF.

This clonotype was found once. The CDR3 DNA follows: TGTGCCACCAGTGACCCCGGGAGGTCCCCGATGGAGCAGTACTTC. As protein: CATSDPGRSPMEQYF. This chain uses TRBV24-1 with TRBJ2-7, with 7 bases identical to TRBD2. V lost 4 bases and J lost 7; bases outside the gene matches: 12. Germline CDR1 reads KGHDR; CDR2 reads SFDVKD. CDR3 length equals 15 residues.

J is TRBJ1-6 and V is TRBV7-9, with 7 nucleotides matching TRBD1. Per the germline V gene, CDR1 is SEHNR and CDR2 is FQNEAQ (reference sequence). V gave up 2 bases and J gave up 6 bases; unmatched junction bases: 4. The CDR3 extends over 15 amino acids. In DNA, the CDR3 is TGTGCCAGCAGCTTAACGGGACAGCCTAATTCACCCCTCCACTTT. Its protein product is CASSLTGQPNSPLHF.

V gene TRBV12-3 or TRBV12-4 combines with J gene TRBJ1-5, with 9 bases that match TRBD1. The CDR3 has 15 residues. Trimming at V came to 6 bases and at J to 5 bases, leaving 8 bases not matched to a gene. The CDR3, as DNA: TGTGCCAGCAGAGAGGGACAGGGTCACGATCAGCCCCAGCATTTT. Residues: CASREGQGHDQPQHF.

The V gene is TRBV29-1, the J gene TRBJ2-3; TRBD2 agrees at 12 bases. The J segment lost 3 bases and the V segment lost 6 bases, leaving 4 bases of the junction unmatched. This CDR3 is 14 amino acids long. Germline-derived CDR1 and CDR2 are SQVTM and ANQGSEA. CDR3 nucleotide sequence: TGCAGCGTCGCCGGACTAGCGGGAACAGATACGCAGTATTTT. This gives the protein CSVAGLAGTDTQYF.

The CDR3, as DNA: TGTGCCAGCAGCTACCTAGCGGGGCTGCATTACGAGCAGTACTTC. This sequence encodes CASSYLAGLHYEQYF. The chain joins TRBV7-9 to TRBJ2-7; 9 bases map to TRBD2. The J segment lost 4 bases and the V segment lost 4 bases, leaving 8 bases of the junction unmatched. The CDR3 has 15 residues. The germline CDR1 and CDR2 sequences are SEHNR and FQNEAQ (reference sequence).

This chain connects TRBV2 to TRBJ2-2, with 9 bases that match TRBD1. The CDR3 sequence is 14 residues long. Germline-derived CDR1 and CDR2 are SNHLY and FYNNEI. V trimming: 7 bases; J trimming: 5 bases; junction bases outside the gene matches: 5. In DNA, the CDR3 is TGTGCCAGCACCCGGGACAGGGCGACCGGGGAGCTGTTTTTT. Protein product: CASTRDRATGELFF.

The chain has TRBV12-3 or TRBV12-4 and TRBJ1-5; a weak D match, TRBD1 (6 bases). Trimming shortened V by 3 bases and J by 5 bases, and 17 bases separated the two germline ends. The CDR3 consists of 16 residues. The CDR3 loop is CASSFYGARQDQPQHF. The DNA of the CDR3 is TGTGCCAGCAGTTTCTACGGGGCCCGACAGGATCAGCCCCAGCATTTT.

The rearrangement uses TRBV30 and TRBJ2-5; D is uncertain. There are 12 residues in the CDR3. The V gene lost 5 bases and the J gene lost 1 base, with 8 bases spanning the gap. Per the germline V gene, CDR1 is GTSNPN and CDR2 is SVGIG (reference sequence). Written as DNA, the CDR3 is TGTGCCTGGTCCAAACGCCAAGAGACCCAGTACTTC. This sequence encodes CAWSKRQETQYF.

The DNA of the CDR3 is TGTGCCAGCAGCCAAGATGCTAGCTCTACGCAGTATTTT. This sequence encodes CASSQDASSTQYF. This chain links TRBV3-1 with TRBJ2-3, with D perhaps TRBD2 (5 bases). In germline, CDR1 is LGHDT, CDR2 YNNKEL (reference sequence). V was cut by 0 bases and J by 8 bases, with 9 bases left in between. This CDR3 region has 13 residues.

This rearrangement joins TRBV20-1 to TRBJ2-3; 8 bases map to TRBD1. Germline CDR1 is DFQATT and CDR2 is SNEGSKA (reference sequence). The CDR3 covers 15 residues. V lost 2 bases and J lost 2; bases outside the gene matches: 6. This CDR3 is CSARPGQEYTDTQYF. The CDR3 DNA sequence: TGCAGTGCTAGACCGGGACAGGAGTACACAGATACGCAGTATTTT.

J is TRBJ2-7 and V is TRBV18, with 7 bases fitting TRBD2. The CDR3 covers 14 residues. Germline CDR1 and CDR2: KGHSH and LQKENI. Trimming cost V 3 bases and J 1 base; bases outside gene matches: 3. CDR3 in amino acids: CASSPRTRSYEQYF. DNA for the CDR3: TGTGCCAGCTCACCGCGGACTAGATCCTACGAGCAGTACTTC. The whole variable domain, filled in from reference TRBV18 and TRBJ2-7, reads NAGVMQNPRHLVRRRGQEARLRCSPMKGHSHVYWYRQLPEEGLKFMVYLQKENIIDESGMPKERFSAEFPKEGPSILRIQQVVRGDSAAYFCASSPRTRSYEQYFGPGTRLTVT.

The chain links TRBV9 to TRBJ2-5, with D perhaps TRBD2 (7 bases). The V and J ends lost 2 bases and 5 bases respectively, with 13 bases between them. The germline V gene has CDR1 SGDLS and CDR2 YYNGEE. There are 14 residues in the CDR3. CDR3 sequence (DNA): TGTGCCAGCAGCGTCGGCGGGGGCCGGGAGACCCAGTACTTC. It is translated as CASSVGGGRETQYF.

A single count supports this clonotype. CDR3 DNA sequence: TGTGCCAGCAGCTGGGGCGCAGGGGGGAGTGAAAAACTGTTTTTT. The encoded protein is CASSWGAGGSEKLFF. The chain uses TRBV5-6 and TRBJ1-4, with 7 bases fitting TRBD1. The CDR3 is 15 residues long. Trimming removed 3 bases from V and 7 bases from J; junction bases left unmatched: 9. The germline V gene has CDR1 SGHDT and CDR2 YYEEEE. Based on the CDR3 plus reference TRBV5-6 and TRBJ1-4, the full variable domain is DAGVTQSPTHLIKTRGQQVTLRCSPKSGHDTVSWYQQALGQGPQFIFQYYEEEERQRGNFPDRFSGHQFPNYSSELNVNALLLGDSALYLCASSWGAGGSEKLFFGSGTQLSVL.

The chain employs TRBV5-1 and TRBJ2-5; D may be TRBD1 or TRBD2 (5 bases each). CDR1 is SGHRS and CDR2 is YFSETQ in the germline V gene. This CDR3 contains 17 residues. V gave up 2 bases and J gave up 2 bases, with 19 bases separating them. The CDR3: CASSFGGRGRGQETQYF. The CDR3 DNA follows: TGCGCCAGCAGCTTTGGAGGAAGGGGTAGGGGACAAGAGACCCAGTACTTC.

This clonotype appeared once. The chain couples TRBV30 to TRBJ2-1, with D tentatively TRBD1 or TRBD2 (5 bases each). Trimming took 4 bases from V and 0 from J, leaving 7 bases between them. Germline V gene lookup returns CDR1 GTSNPN and CDR2 SVGIG (reference sequence). This CDR3 is 13 amino acids long. CDR3 loop: CAWKGSSYNEQFF. CDR3 sequence (DNA): TGTGCCTGGAAGGGGAGCTCCTACAATGAGCAGTTCTTC.

V is TRBV6-1 and J is TRBJ2-7, with 9 bases that match TRBD2. V was pared by 10 bases and J by 4 bases, with 14 bases of the junction left unmatched. The CDR3 consists of 15 residues. Germline V CDR1 and CDR2: MNHNS, SASEGT. This CDR3 reads CATLRGSSGIYEQYF. In DNA, the CDR3 is TGTGCCACCCTACGGGGATCTAGCGGGATATACGAGCAGTACTTC.

The chain joins TRBV5-6 to TRBJ2-5, with 9 bases identical to TRBD1. This CDR3 comprises 17 residues. With V trimmed by 3 bases and J by 6 bases, 15 bases remained unmatched. CDR1 is SGHDT, CDR2 YYEEEE, per germline. CDR3 sequence: CASSSAGTGSPWKTQYF. The CDR3 coding sequence is TGTGCCAGCAGCTCTGCCGGGACAGGGTCCCCTTGGAAGACCCAGTACTTC.